This T cell receptor (beta chain) originates from a study of blood T cell repertoires in COVID-19 (dated by TCRdb to the early 2020s). For context, the study as a whole: The collaborator samples originated in the United States, Italy and Spain and spanned the acute and convalescent phases of COVID-19. The prospective study material was composed of cDNA or gDNA derived from T cells, B-cell-depleted T cells, or PBMCs. Subjects who had been exposed to COVID-19, were actively infected with it, or had recovered from it provided the deeply sampled blood TCRbeta repertoires that made up the dataset. The repertoires were released in a freely available public database meant as a resource for research on the immune response to SARS-CoV-2. Nearly every sample came with metadata listing a de-identified subject ID, COVID-19 status, age in years and sex. Samples were obtained from the ongoing ImmuneRACE study (first 160 participants) and from about 1,300 subjects provided by 6 global collaborators. Where available, HLA class I and class II types were taken from metadata supplied by the sample provider and were not determined by assay-based typing.

Each collaborating institution followed its own protocols to collect whole blood in K2EDTA tubes. For TCRbeta analysis, collaborators shipped samples in one of three forms: frozen whole blood, isolated PBMCs, or DNA extracted from either of those sample types. General findings and caveats noted by the study authors: How much clinical and demographic metadata was included differed by source and by participant, and the metadata was provided uncurated.

TCRbeta CDR3 regions were amplified from genomic DNA by means of the immunoSEQ Assay, a bias-controlled multiplex PCR. In the authors' own workflow: Nucleated cell counts per sample were estimated from amplification of reference gene primers within the assay. Sequence reads were collapsed and filtered to measure the absolute abundance of every unique TCRbeta CDR3 rearrangement. For each sample, productive Simpson clonality was calculated as the square root of Simpson's diversity index over productive rearrangements. This is the immuneACCESS table as TCRdb keeps it, with only in-frame sequences that have V and J called. A part of the clones is gone; compared with another copy, unresolved V genes explain less than half, and the rest is unexplained. V and J calls and clone size follow that table, whereas D and trimming were derived from the DNA. The sample table contains 250,000 to 300,000 clones; only one count was recorded for more than 70% of them. Clones ranked in the top ten supply approximately 6% of the sample.

In the case of this clone: Its specific antigen is unknown. No much larger clonotype is one base removed from it; base qualities were not supplied.

Sequencing used peripheral blood. The sequence was collected from a man older than 75 with acute or convalescent COVID-19.

The nucleotide sequence is TGTGCCAGCAGTGGGGCGGGAGGGCCCCACGAGCAGTACTTC. Translated, this is CASSGAGGPHEQYF. The sequence joins TRBV2 to TRBJ2-7; 9 bases in the middle match TRBD2. Trimming leaves V shorter by 4 bases and J shorter by 5 bases, with the junction holding 6 bases beyond the gene matches. The cysteine opens and the phenylalanine closes a CDR3 of 14 amino acids. Just the 42-base CDR3 DNA is kept, in frame starting at base 1. The germline V gene yields SNHLY for CDR1 and FYNNEI for CDR2. With all but the CDR3 taken from the reference TRBV2 and TRBJ2-7 genes, the full variable domain is: EPEVTQTPSHQVTQMGQEVILRCVPISNHLYFYWYRQILGQKVEFLVSFYNNEISEKSEIFDDQFSVERPDGSNFTLKIRSTKLEDSAMYFCASSGAGGPHEQYFGPGTRLTVT.